The clone carrying this T cell receptor beta chain showed up just a few times. The sample comes from a study of CD8+ T cells in alopecia areata. Looking at the study overall: Tofacitinib treatment spanned 6 to 18 months, with 6 months off drug afterward.

The V gene lost 6 bases and the J gene lost 1 base, with 14 bases spanning the gap. CDR1 is SNHLY, CDR2 FYNNEI, per germline. This CDR3 region has 15 residues. Once RNA had been extracted, it was reverse transcribed into cDNA to act as the sequencing template. Generated by immunoSEQ multiplex PCR, the TCRdb table keeps only in-frame clones and is missing some. The sample lists 50,000 to 65,000 clones; just over 45% were seen once. Treatment meaning: oral pan-JAK inhibitor, 5-10 mg twice daily. The specimen comprised CD8+ T cells sorted from blood, sampled at approximately week 36, from a patient treated with tofacitinib. This chain joins TRBV2 and TRBJ2-3; weak D call: TRBD1 (6 bases). This TCR came from a human donor with alopecia areata. The CDR3 nucleotides read TGTGCCAGCAGCCCTGATGGGGGCGGCACAGATACGCAGTATTTT. This translates into CASSPDGGGTDTQYF.